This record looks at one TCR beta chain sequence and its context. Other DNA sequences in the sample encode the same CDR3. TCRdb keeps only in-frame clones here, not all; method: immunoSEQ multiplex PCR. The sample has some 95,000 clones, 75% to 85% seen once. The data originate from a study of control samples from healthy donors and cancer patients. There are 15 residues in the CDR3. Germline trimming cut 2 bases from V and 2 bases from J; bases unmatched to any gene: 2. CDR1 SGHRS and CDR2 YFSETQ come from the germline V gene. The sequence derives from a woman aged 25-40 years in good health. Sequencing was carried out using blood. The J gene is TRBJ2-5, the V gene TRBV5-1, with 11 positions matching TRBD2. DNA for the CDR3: TGCGCCAGCAGCTTAGTAGCGGGGGGGCAAGAGACCCAGTACTTC. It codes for CASSLVAGGQETQYF.